These T cell receptor beta chains were read from a single sample in a study of lymphopenia after photon versus proton radiotherapy. Assay: immunoSEQ multiplex PCR; the TCRdb copy retains only in-frame clones and omits some. The table has 150,000 or so clones, about nine tenths seen once. The sample was peripheral blood, taken from a patient treated with photon-based radiotherapy. The source of these receptors is a man in his forties or fifties with gastric cancer. CDR3s include the opening cysteine and the closing phenylalanine or tryptophan. The D gene is left open where the match is weak. Expanded clones are given a class, and other clones once, few, many or no size at all.

TRBJ2-2	.	14	.	TRBV7-2	TGTGCCAGCAGCTTAGTGACTCTAGCGGGGGAGCTGTTTTTT	CASSLVTLAGELFF
TRBJ2-1	.	14	.	TRBV25-1	TGTGCCAGCAGTGGGCCTGGGACCGCCCGAGAGCAGTTCTTC	CASSGPGTAREQFF
TRBJ1-1	.	13	.	TRBV25-1	TGTGCCACCCTAGGGGGGGCTTGGACTGAAGCTTTCTTT	CATLGGAWTEAFF
TRBJ1-5	.	14	TRBD1	TRBV5-1	TGCGCCAGCAGTACAGGGGATAGCAATCAGCCCCAGCATTTT	CASSTGDSNQPQHF
TRBJ2-7	.	13	.	TRBV5-4	TGTGCCAGCAGTCCCGGACACGGCAACGAGCAGTACTTC	CASSPGHGNEQYF
TRBJ2-7	.	20	TRBD2	TRBV5-1	TGCGCCAGCAGCTTCGACCCCGGCAGGGGCGGACTAGCGGGAGCGGGGGAGCAGTACTTC	CASSFDPGRGGLAGAGEQYF
TRBJ1-1	.	15	.	TRBV2	TGTGCCAGCAGTGGCGGCCAGCGGGTGAACACTGAAGCTTTCTTT	CASSGGQRVNTEAFF
TRBJ1-3	.	12	.	TRBV30	TGTGCCTGTCACCTCTCTGGAAACACCATATATTTT	CACHLSGNTIYF
TRBJ1-4	once	17	.	TRBV4-3	TGCGCCAGCAGCCAAGGGTCGAGCACTGCAACTAATGAAAAACTGTTTTTT	CASSQGSSTATNEKLFF
TRBJ2-7	once	12	TRBD2	TRBV2	TGTGCCAGCGGCGGGGGGTCCTACGAGCAGTACTTC	CASGGGSYEQYF
TRBJ1-1	.	11	.	TRBV14	TGTGCCAGCAGCCAGAGTACTGAAGCTTTCTTT	CASSQSTEAFF
TRBJ2-3	.	12	TRBD1	TRBV29-1	TGCAGCGTAAAGGGACAGACAGATACGCAGTATTTT	CSVKGQTDTQYF
TRBJ2-7	.	13	.	TRBV2	TGTGCCAGCGGGATCCCAGGCCCGTACGAGCAGTACTTC	CASGIPGPYEQYF